The sequence of this T cell receptor (beta chain) was determined in a study of Ad26.COV2.S vaccination and SARS-CoV-2 variants (dated by TCRdb to the early 2020s). Turning to the overall study: Donors in the vaccine arm were drawn from COV1001, a multicentre, randomized, double-blind, placebo-controlled phase I-IIa trial testing Ad26.COV2.S in healthy adults. Dosing of Ad26.COV2.S was intramuscular, at either 5x10^10 or 1x10^11 viral particles, delivered as one shot or as two shots spaced 56 days apart. The specificity and breadth of SARS-CoV-2-reactive T cell receptors after Ad26.COV2.S vaccination were assessed by TCRbeta repertoire sequencing. The TCR-sequenced set comprised approximately 30 samples: 19 Ad26.COV2.S vaccine recipients, 5 placebo recipients and 8 SARS-CoV-2 convalescent individuals. Trial participants were randomized into five groups of five, in which low-dose or high-dose Ad26.COV2.S was given once or twice, or placebo was given on both occasions. Investigators remained blinded to trial group allocation during experiments and outcome assessment.

The immunoSEQ Assay was the method used to sequence TCRbeta CDR3 regions. After extraction, genomic DNA underwent amplification by bias-controlled multiplex PCR, followed by high-throughput sequencing. The original methods were these. To quantify the absolute abundance of every unique TCRbeta CDR3 region, sequences were collapsed and filtered. T cell fraction was estimated by normalizing TCRbeta template counts to usable DNA, which was measured by amplifying reference genes present in all nucleated cells. Repertoire TCRs were annotated as SARS-CoV-2-specific by exact matching of V gene, CDR3 amino acid sequence and J gene to a known reactive TCR set. The reference SARS-CoV-2 TCR set was derived from MIRA and filtered for enrichment in COVID-19-positive ImmuneCODE repertoires, a step that removed public or cross-reactive TCRs. Using the MIRA antigens, annotated TCRs were further analysed by specific ORF or by position within an ORF. Breadth was defined as the number of annotated unique rearrangements divided by the total number of unique productive rearrangements, and depth was defined as the summed frequency of the annotated unique rearrangements. Group comparisons of TCR breadth used two-sided Wilcoxon rank-sum tests. TCRdb provides this immuneACCESS table in a form limited to in-frame rearrangements. Some clones are lacking; in checked studies, under half of them reflect an unresolved V gene, and why the rest are absent is not known. The V and J calls and clone size were taken over from that table, and D and trimming were inferred from the DNA. Counted in this sample were some 320,000 clones; roughly 84% of them appeared once. The top ten hold under 2% of the sample.

Concerning this clone itself: Its antigen has not been determined. It has no much larger one-base neighbor in the sample; base qualities were not kept.

Here is what the overall study found, with its caveats: Comparable non-spike TCR breadth was observed between vaccine and placebo recipients, consistent with only spike being contained in the vaccine. Higher spike-specific TCR breadth was observed in Ad26.COV2.S recipients than in placebo recipients (P = 0.0014). After vaccination, substantial breadth of spike-specific CD8+ and CD4+ T cell responses was reported. Comparing responses between vaccine doses or regimens was not something the study was powered to do. It was noted by the authors that total T cell responses may have been underestimated by the TCR breadth and depth analyses.

Per the publication, the treatment or condition label means: approximately 18 received Ad26.COV2.S at low or high dose, single or two shots; roughly five received placebo; per-sample allocation not given. For vaccine and placebo recipients, repertoires were sequenced using samples collected on day 63 after the first injection. Cohort 1b enrolled some 25 adults aged 18-55 years at a single site in Boston, USA, between 29 July and 7 August 2020. As a vaccine, Ad26.COV2.S was a replication-incompetent adenovirus type 26 vector that expressed a prefusion-stabilized SARS-CoV-2 spike protein derived from the original Wuhan strain. The TCR sequence derives from a person between 18 and 59 years old who received the Ad26.COV2.S COVID-19 vaccine or a placebo. The specimen comprised peripheral blood, sampled in a trial of Ad26.COV2.S vaccine versus placebo.

The nucleotides read TGTGCCAGCAGCTCAAAGCCGACAGGAGGTACGCAGTATTTT. Its coded protein is CASSSKPTGGTQYF. The chain couples TRBV7-2 to TRBJ2-3; the D gene is possibly TRBD1, with 6 bases matching. The germline V gene yields SGHTA for CDR1 and FQGNSA for CDR2. Between the V and J ends, shortened by 4 bases and 8 bases respectively, the junction contains 16 bases. Including the terminal cysteine and phenylalanine, the CDR3 comprises 14 residues. CDR3 DNA is the only sequence kept; it has 42 bases, read in frame from the first base.